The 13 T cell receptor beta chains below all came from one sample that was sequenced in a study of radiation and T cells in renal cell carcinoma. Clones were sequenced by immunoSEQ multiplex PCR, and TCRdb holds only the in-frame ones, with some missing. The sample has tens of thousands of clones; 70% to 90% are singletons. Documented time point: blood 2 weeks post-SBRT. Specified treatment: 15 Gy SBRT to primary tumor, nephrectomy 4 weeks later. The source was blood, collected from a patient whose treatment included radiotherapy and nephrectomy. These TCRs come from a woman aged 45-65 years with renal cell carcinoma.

CDR3 protein: CASSPSGLAGSVDTQYF. The CDR3 DNA follows: TGCGCCAGCAGCCCATCCGGACTAGCGGGATCCGTAGATACGCAGTATTTT. The chain is built from TRBV5-1 and TRBJ2-3; 12 positions agree with TRBD2. CDR1 is SGHRS, CDR2 YFSETQ, per germline. CDR3 size: 17 residues. V was pared by 4 bases and J by 5 bases, with 11 bases of the junction left unmatched.

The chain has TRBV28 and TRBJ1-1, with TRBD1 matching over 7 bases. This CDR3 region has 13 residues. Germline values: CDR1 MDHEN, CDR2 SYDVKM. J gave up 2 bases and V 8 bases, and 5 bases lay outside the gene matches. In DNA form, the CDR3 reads TGTGCCAGCTGGGGACAGAGTAACACTGAAGCTTTCTTT. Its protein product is CASWGQSNTEAFF.

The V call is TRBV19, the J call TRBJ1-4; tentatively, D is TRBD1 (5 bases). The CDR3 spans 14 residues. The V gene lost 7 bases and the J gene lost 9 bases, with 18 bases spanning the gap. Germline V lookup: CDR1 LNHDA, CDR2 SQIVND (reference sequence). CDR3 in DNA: TGTGCCAGTACCCAAGGGGTAGGAGGGCAAAAACTGTTTTTT. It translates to CASTQGVGGQKLFF.

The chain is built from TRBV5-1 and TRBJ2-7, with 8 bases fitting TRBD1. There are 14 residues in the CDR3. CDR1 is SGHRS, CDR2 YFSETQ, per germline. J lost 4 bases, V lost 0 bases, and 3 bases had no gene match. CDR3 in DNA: TGCGCCAGCAGCTTGGGCAGGGGGCCATACGAGCAGTACTTC. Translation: CASSLGRGPYEQYF. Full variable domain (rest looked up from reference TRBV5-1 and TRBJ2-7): KAGVTQTPRYLIKTRGQQVTLSCSPISGHRSVSWYQQTPGQGLQFLFEYFSETQRNKGNFPGRFSGRQFSNSRSEMNVSTLELGDSALYLCASSLGRGPYEQYFGPGTRLTVT.

Here the CDR3 reads CASSYSMGSVTEAFF. The CDR3 bases are TGTGCCAGCAGTTACTCGATGGGGAGCGTCACTGAAGCTTTCTTT. J is TRBJ1-1 and V is TRBV6-6; D is unclear. The CDR3 has 15 residues. The V and J ends lost 0 bases and 4 bases respectively, with 12 bases between them. Germline V gene lookup returns CDR1 MNHNY and CDR2 SVGAGI (reference sequence).

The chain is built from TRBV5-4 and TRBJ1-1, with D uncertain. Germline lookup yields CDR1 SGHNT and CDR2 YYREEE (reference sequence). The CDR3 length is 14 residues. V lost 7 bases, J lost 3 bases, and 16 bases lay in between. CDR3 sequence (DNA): TGTGCCAGCCGACCCCAATCGGTGGACACTGAAGCTTTCTTT. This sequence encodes CASRPQSVDTEAFF.

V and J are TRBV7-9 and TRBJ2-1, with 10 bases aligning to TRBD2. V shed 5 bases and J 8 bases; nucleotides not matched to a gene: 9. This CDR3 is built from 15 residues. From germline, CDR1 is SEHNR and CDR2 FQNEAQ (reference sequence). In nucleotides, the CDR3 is TGTGCCAGCAGCCGACTAGCGGGCCGACAAGATGAGCAGTTCTTC. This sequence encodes CASSRLAGRQDEQFF.

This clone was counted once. The DNA of the CDR3 is TGTGCCAGCAGCTTGCACAGGGGGCAGACTGAAGCTTTCTTT. Translated, it gives CASSLHRGQTEAFF. The rearrangement uses TRBV5-6 and TRBJ1-1, with 9 bases fitting TRBD1. The CDR3 is 14 residues long. Germline CDR1 and CDR2: SGHDT and YYEEEE. V lost 1 base, J lost 5 bases, and 3 bases stayed unmatched.

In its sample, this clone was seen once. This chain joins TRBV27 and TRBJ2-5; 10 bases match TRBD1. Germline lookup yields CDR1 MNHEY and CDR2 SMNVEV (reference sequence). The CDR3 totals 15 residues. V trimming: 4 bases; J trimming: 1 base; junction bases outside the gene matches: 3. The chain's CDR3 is CASSSGQGFQETQYF. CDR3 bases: TGTGCCAGCAGTTCGGGACAGGGGTTCCAAGAGACCCAGTACTTC.

The CDR3 coding sequence is TGTGCCATCACCGACCCACATACTAGCGGGACAGATACGCAGTATTTT. It is translated as CAITDPHTSGTDTQYF. This chain uses TRBV10-3 with TRBJ2-3, with 9 positions matching TRBD2. Germline CDR1 is ENHRY and CDR2 is SYGVKD. This CDR3 is 16 amino acids long. With 7 bases clipped from V and 3 bases from J, the junction kept 11 bases outside the gene matches.

CDR3 in amino acids: CASSLEVGGDQPQHF. CDR3 bases: TGCGCCAGCAGCTTGGAGGTCGGTGGCGATCAGCCCCAGCATTTT. The chain recombines TRBV5-1 with TRBJ1-5; D gene ambiguous. CDR1 and CDR2 (germline): SGHRS, YFSETQ. The CDR3 has 15 amino acids. V shed 0 bases and J shed 5 bases, with 12 bases lying between them.

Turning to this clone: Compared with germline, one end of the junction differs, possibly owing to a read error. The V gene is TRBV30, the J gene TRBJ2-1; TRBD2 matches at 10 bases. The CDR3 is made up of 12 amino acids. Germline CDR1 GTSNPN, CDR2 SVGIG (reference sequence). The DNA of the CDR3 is TGTGCCTGGAGTCCACAACTAGCGGGGCTGGTCTTC. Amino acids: CAWSPQLAGLVF. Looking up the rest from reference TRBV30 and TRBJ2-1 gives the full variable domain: SQTIHQWPATLVQPVGSPLSLECTVEGTSNPNLYWYRQAAGRGLQLLFYSVGIGQISSEVPQNLSASRPQDRQFILSSKKLLLSDSGFYLCAWSPQLAGLVFGPGTRLTVL.

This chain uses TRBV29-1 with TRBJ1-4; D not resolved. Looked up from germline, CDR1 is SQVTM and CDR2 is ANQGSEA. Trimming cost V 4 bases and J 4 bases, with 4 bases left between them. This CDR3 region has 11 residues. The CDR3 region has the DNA TGCAGCGTTGGGGATAATGAAAAACTGTTTTTT. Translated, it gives CSVGDNEKLFF.